The 12 T cell receptor beta chains reported below all come from one sample, sequenced in a study of shared clonotypes between healthy human individuals. Repertoires were generated with immunoSEQ multiplex PCR, while TCRdb's copy carries only in-frame clones and drops some. The sample lists some 550,000 clones; roughly 97% were seen once. The source material was naive CD4+ T cells sorted from blood. Subset specified: CD45RA+ positively selected. The receptors stem from a woman aged 30 to 39 in good health.

This clone was found once. This chain connects TRBV27 to TRBJ2-1; 9 nucleotides line up with TRBD2. Losses at the gene ends were 0 bases for V and 7 bases for J; bases not matched to a gene: 10. The length of the CDR3 is 17 residues. Germline V lookup: CDR1 MNHEY, CDR2 SMNVEV (reference sequence). CDR3 loop: CASSLSARASGKNEQFF. CDR3 nucleotides: TGTGCCAGCAGTTTATCTGCCCGGGCTAGCGGGAAAAATGAGCAGTTCTTC.

The CDR3 nucleotides are TGTGCCAGCTCACCACCAAAGGGGGAGAACACTGAAGCTTTCTTT. As protein: CASSPPKGENTEAFF. The chain combines TRBV18 with TRBJ1-1; tentative D call: TRBD1 (6 bases). V gave up 0 bases and J gave up 1 base, with 9 bases separating them. Germline CDR1 KGHSH, CDR2 LQKENI. CDR3 length: 15 amino acids.

This clone was observed a single time. This chain uses TRBV6-1 with TRBJ1-3, with D perhaps TRBD1 (5 bases). The CDR3 consists of 13 residues. V shed 6 bases and J shed 9 bases, with 15 bases lying between them. The germline CDR1 and CDR2 sequences are MNHNS and SASEGT. CDR3 residues: CASRRTLEITIYF. The CDR3 DNA follows: TGTGCCAGCAGGCGGACATTGGAGATCACCATATATTTT.

V and J are TRBV14 and TRBJ2-5, with 7 positions matching TRBD1. The CDR3 has 15 residues. The junction had 6 bases not matched to a gene; V was cut back by 1 base and J by 4 bases. From germline, CDR1 is SGHDN and CDR2 FVKESK. The CDR3 DNA reads TGTGCCAGCAGCCAAGTCGGCTACAGGGGAGAGACCCAGTACTTC. It specifies CASSQVGYRGETQYF.

This chain joins TRBV6-1 and TRBJ1-5; D unresolved. Germline CDR1 and CDR2: MNHNS and SASEGT. Trimming took 10 bases from V and 9 from J, leaving 22 bases between them. The CDR3 sequence is 14 residues long. CDR3 region: CATFFLGRELPQHF. For the CDR3, the DNA is TGTGCCACCTTCTTCCTAGGGAGGGAATTGCCCCAGCATTTT.

This sequence joins TRBV6-1 and TRBJ1-2; 7 bases map to TRBD1. Trimming took 4 bases from V and 6 from J; bases not matched to a gene: 11. CDR1 MNHNS and CDR2 SASEGT come from the germline V gene. This CDR3 contains 15 residues. The CDR3 DNA sequence: TGTGCCAGCAGTGGCAGTGTTACAGGGGAAGATGGCTACACCTTC. Translated: CASSGSVTGEDGYTF.

On this clone: Additional DNA sequences in this sample encode the identical CDR3. This sequence joins TRBV28 and TRBJ1-1, with TRBD1 matching over 7 bases. Germline V gives CDR1 MDHEN, CDR2 SYDVKM. Trimming removed 2 bases from V and 1 base from J; junction bases left unmatched: 4. The CDR3 has 15 residues. The CDR3 loop reads CASSLEGAGNTEAFF. The CDR3, as DNA: TGTGCCAGCAGTTTAGAGGGGGCTGGGAACACTGAAGCTTTCTTT. Full variable domain (missing parts from reference TRBV28 and TRBJ1-1): DVKVTQSSRYLVKRTGEKVFLECVQDMDHENMFWYRQDPGLGLRLIYFSYDVKMKEKGDIPEGYSVSREKKERFSLILESASTNQTSMYLCASSLEGAGNTEAFFGQGTRLTVV.

Here the CDR3 DNA reads TGTGCCAGCAGTTTAGATTCCGGGGAGCTGTTTTTT. Translating gives CASSLDSGELFF. The V call is TRBV27, the J call TRBJ2-2; D gene unclear. V lost 2 bases, J lost 6 bases, and 4 bases lay in between. The CDR3 runs 12 residues. CDR1 and CDR2 (germline): MNHEY, SMNVEV (reference sequence).

V and J are TRBV6-5 and TRBJ2-1, with D perhaps TRBD2 (6 bases). CDR3 length: 14 residues. V lost 0 bases, J lost 3 bases, and 6 bases lay in between. Germline V gene sequence: CDR1 MNHEY, CDR2 SVGAGI. In nucleotides, the CDR3 is TGTGCCAGCAGTTACTCCGGGGGCTACAATGAGCAGTTCTTC. As protein: CASSYSGGYNEQFF.

V gene TRBV7-9 combines with J gene TRBJ2-3; D might be TRBD2 (6 bases). Germline CDR1 SEHNR, CDR2 FQNEAQ (reference sequence). The CDR3 consists of 15 residues. Trimming stripped 1 base from V and 2 bases from J, with 10 bases between. This CDR3 reads CASSLGLANTDTQYF. The CDR3 nucleotides are TGTGCCAGCAGCTTAGGGCTAGCGAACACAGATACGCAGTATTTT.

This rearrangement joins TRBV2 to TRBJ1-1; 12 nucleotides match TRBD1. Germline V gives CDR1 SNHLY, CDR2 FYNNEI. The CDR3 is made up of 15 amino acids. V dropped 5 bases and J dropped 2; count of bases not matched to a gene: 3. The CDR3 DNA reads TGTGCCAGCAGTAGGGACAGGGGGCCCAACACTGAAGCTTTCTTT. Translating gives CASSRDRGPNTEAFF.

V and J are TRBV7-2 and TRBJ2-1; 8 nucleotides match TRBD2. The trim removed 4 bases at V and 6 bases at J, leaving 5 bases unmatched. Germline CDR1 reads SGHTA; CDR2 reads FQGNSA. There are 14 residues in the CDR3. The chain's CDR3 is CASSSGLEPNEQFF. The CDR3 DNA follows: TGTGCCAGCAGCTCGGGACTAGAACCCAATGAGCAGTTCTTC.